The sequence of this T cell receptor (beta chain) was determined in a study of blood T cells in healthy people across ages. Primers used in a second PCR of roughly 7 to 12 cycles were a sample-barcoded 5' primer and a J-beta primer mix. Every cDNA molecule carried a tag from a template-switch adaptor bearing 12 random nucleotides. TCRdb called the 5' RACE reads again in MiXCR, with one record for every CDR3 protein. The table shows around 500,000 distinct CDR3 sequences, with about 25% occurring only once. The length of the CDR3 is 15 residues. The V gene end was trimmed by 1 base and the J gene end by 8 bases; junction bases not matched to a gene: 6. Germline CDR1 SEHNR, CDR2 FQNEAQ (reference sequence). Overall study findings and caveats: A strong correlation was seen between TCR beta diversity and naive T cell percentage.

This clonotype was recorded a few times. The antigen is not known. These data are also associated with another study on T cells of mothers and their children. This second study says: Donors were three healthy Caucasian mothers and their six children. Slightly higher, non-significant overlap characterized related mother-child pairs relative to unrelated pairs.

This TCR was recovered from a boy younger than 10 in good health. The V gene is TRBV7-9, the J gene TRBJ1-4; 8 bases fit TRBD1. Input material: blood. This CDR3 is CASSLEGTGEEKLFF. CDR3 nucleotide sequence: TGTGCCAGCAGCTTAGAGGGGACAGGAGAAGAAAAACTGTTTTTT.